Each of the 9 T cell receptor beta chains below was sequenced from the same sample in a study of blood T cell repertoires in COVID-19. Profiled with immunoSEQ multiplex PCR; TCRdb holds only in-frame clones, not every one. Of fewer than 150,000 clones in the sample, 88% were seen once. The specimen was peripheral blood. These receptors were obtained from a woman aged 45-60 years with active or convalescent COVID-19.

The chain combines TRBV7-2 with TRBJ1-3, with D possibly being TRBD1 (6 bases). The CDR3 is made up of 14 amino acids. V lost 2 bases and J 4 bases, leaving 9 bases between the germline ends. CDR1 SGHTA and CDR2 FQGNSA come from the germline V gene. CDR3 sequence: CASSLTGNGNTIYF. The DNA of the CDR3 is TGTGCCAGCAGCTTAACAGGGAACGGAAACACCATATATTTT.

The chain is built from TRBV4-2 and TRBJ2-2; tentative D call: TRBD2 (5 bases). The V gene's germline CDR1 is LGHNA and CDR2 YNFKEQ. The germline V and J ends were trimmed by 4 bases and 2 bases, with 20 bases remaining between them. This CDR3 has 18 residues. DNA for the CDR3: TGTGCCAGCAGCCCCCGCCTGAGGAGGTCGGGAAACACCGGGGAGCTGTTTTTT. Translating it yields CASSPRLRRSGNTGELFF.

This clone was detected only once. V and J are TRBV3-1 (or the pseudogene TRBV3-2) and TRBJ2-3; D is uncertain. The length of the CDR3 is 15 residues. Germline CDR1 is LGHDT and CDR2 is YNNKEL (reference sequence). Trimming removed 0 bases at V and 1 base at J, with 8 bases between. The DNA for the CDR3 is TGTGCCAGCAGCCAAGAGGCTTTACGCACAGATACGCAGTATTTT. Its translation: CASSQEALRTDTQYF.

The chain recombines TRBV4-1 with TRBJ2-1, with D tentatively TRBD2 (6 bases). The V and J ends lost 7 bases and 8 bases respectively, with 15 bases between them. CDR3 length: 13 residues. Per germline, CDR1 MGHRA and CDR2 YSYEKL. The CDR3 is CASKGSGFDEQFF. The DNA for the CDR3 is TGCGCCAGCAAGGGTAGCGGTTTCGATGAGCAGTTCTTC.

This clone was counted once. The V call is TRBV5-8, the J call TRBJ2-3; TRBD2 agrees at 7 bases. Trimming cost V 2 bases and J 2 bases; bases outside gene matches: 8. Per the germline V gene, CDR1 is SGHTS and CDR2 is YDEGEE. This CDR3 is 16 amino acids long. The CDR3 region has the DNA TGTGCCAGCAGCTTCGGGAGGCGAGACTCCACAGATACGCAGTATTTT. Translated: CASSFGRRDSTDTQYF.

The chain recombines TRBV7-2 with TRBJ2-3; 11 bases map to TRBD2. The trim removed 3 bases at V and 3 bases at J, leaving 2 bases unmatched. CDR3 length: 15 residues. Per germline, CDR1 SGHTA and CDR2 FQGNSA. The CDR3 reads CASSLGTSGTDTQYF. The CDR3 DNA reads TGTGCCAGCAGCTTGGGGACTAGCGGAACAGATACGCAGTATTTT.

The V and J genes are TRBV9 and TRBJ2-5, with TRBD1 matching 9 bases. Looked up from germline, CDR1 is SGDLS and CDR2 is YYNGEE. CDR3 size: 18 residues. Trimming at V came to 3 bases and at J to 2 bases, leaving 14 bases not matched to a gene. In nucleotides, the CDR3 is TGTGCCAGCAGCGCGCGGCCCGGACAGGGGAGGTCGCAAGAGACCCAGTACTTC. As protein: CASSARPGQGRSQETQYF.

The CDR3 spells CASSRFQGNGYTF. DNA for the CDR3: TGTGCCAGCAGCCGTTTTCAGGGAAATGGCTACACCTTC. This chain joins TRBV14 and TRBJ1-2; tentatively, D is TRBD1 (5 bases). Deletions cut 4 bases from V and 6 bases from J, with 12 bases between. The CDR3 is 13 residues long. Germline V gives CDR1 SGHDN, CDR2 FVKESK.

The CDR3 is CASSQDQRGRGTDTQYF. The CDR3, as DNA: TGTGCCAGCAGCCAAGATCAGCGCGGGAGAGGCACAGATACGCAGTATTTT. V is TRBV4-2 and J is TRBJ2-3; 7 bases agree with TRBD2. Germline loops: CDR1 LGHNA, CDR2 YNFKEQ. The CDR3 extends over 17 amino acids. Losses at the gene ends were 0 bases for V and 1 base for J; bases not matched to a gene: 7.